Below, one TCR beta chain is given with its context. The antigen is undetermined. This entry is derived from a study of monozygotic twins with inflammatory bowel disease. The CDR3 contains 14 residues. Per germline, CDR1 SGHVS and CDR2 FNYEAQ. Findings and limits, study-wide: IBD patients displayed reduced TCRbeta diversity (inverse Simpson) when set against healthy co-twins.

Both TCRalpha and TCRbeta cDNA were subjected to two nested PCRs lasting approximately 16 and 10 cycles. TCRdb reprocessed the 5' RACE reads, with one entry per CDR3 protein and no DNA. Across a few hundred thousand distinct CDR3 sequences, the top ten clones capture 2% to 2.5% of the sample. The rearrangement uses TRBV7-6 and TRBJ2-4; checking the TCRdb D call of TRBD1 is not possible without DNA. The sequenced sample was blood. The sequence was obtained from a human donor with ulcerative colitis or Crohn's disease, or a healthy co-twin of an affected twin (not recorded which). This CDR3 is CASSDPGGGNIQYF.